This TCR beta chain was identified during a study of shared clonotypes between healthy human individuals (dated by TCRdb to 2020 to 2022). The study in broad terms: A few men and a couple of women, aged 18 to 49 years, made up the cohort. For each donor, three plates each were used for CD4 naive and CD4 memory, two plates were used for CD8 naive, and one plate was used for CD8 memory. The study deeply sequenced blood TCR repertoires of five healthy adults to estimate repertoire size and the extent of clonotype sharing between individuals. Libraries were prepared and TCR repertoires were sequenced by different laboratories using diverse techniques, in order to increase sequencing depth and limit assay-specific biases. Each donor's leukapheresis produced roughly between about 0.9 and 9.5 billion PBMCs.

A word on this clone: It has no known antigen specificity. Base qualities were left out, and no much larger clone turns up one base away. The same CDR3 arises from other DNA sequences in this sample as well.

Using the deep immunoSEQ assay, multiplex PCR amplified TCR CDR3 regions from genomic DNA. For each cell subset, the extracted genomic DNA was distributed evenly across all wells of several immunoSEQ 96-well plates, and each plate served as one replicate. For sorted subsets, each replicate PCR was loaded with roughly 200 ng genomic DNA, equivalent to 30,000 or so T cell genomes. The purified libraries were quantified using a Qubit 3.0 fluorometer, sized with a Bioanalyzer 2100, and then quantified again using the KAPA Library Quantification kit. A separate single-read 150-cycle Illumina NextSeq 550 flow cell was used to sequence each immunoSEQ 96-well plate. Processing in the source paper ran as follows. Because the immunoSEQ output held only junctional sequences and lacked quality scores, the filtering could not match the filtering applied to full-length reads. Sequences were annotated with PyIR, a Python wrapper for IgBLAST v1.9, using IMGT germline references to assign V/J genes and CDR3. Reads with weak V/J assignments (E-value above 1e-6), missing CDR3, stop codons, out-of-frame junctions, or ambiguous translated residues were removed. V3J clonotypes were defined as sequences sharing an identical inferred V gene, J gene, and CDR3 amino acid sequence. To compute the percentage overlap between repertoires, the number of shared unique clonotypes was divided by the size of the smaller repertoire. Repertoire richness was assessed with RTK rarefaction, the Chao1 estimator, and Recon v2.1 estimates of unobserved clonotypes. For all TCRbeta clonotypes obtained by the gDNA method from a few donors, generation probabilities were computed with OLGA. In its TCRdb copy, this immuneACCESS table keeps in-frame sequences only and misses some clones. Where compared with another copy, unresolved V genes explain less than half of these, and the others have no known cause. V, J and clone size reflect that table, while D and trimming were determined from the DNA. The sample table shows approximately 1.5 million clones, and about 98% are seen once. The ten largest clones represent 0.45% of the sample.

Study-level results and caveats: Pairwise subsampling led to the expectation that sequencing depth would affect the degree of clonotype sharing among donors. Across a few donors, about 4.5% of naive CD4, around 3.5% of naive CD8, around 2.1% of memory CD4, and under 0.45% of memory CD8 clonotypes were shared. Only blood was sampled, and tissue TCR repertoires likely differ from those in blood. Incomplete sequencing was indicated by rarefaction of sorted-subset datasets, despite the large sequencing depth. Naive subsets generally had larger estimated clonotype richness than memory subsets. The genetic and exposure-history diversity represented was limited by the small number of donors. Compared with non-shared clonotypes, the clonotypes found in all four sorted-subset donors had higher generation probabilities.

Donors were healthy HIV-negative adults with no recently reported acute infections or vaccinations. All donors were Caucasian adults living in Nashville, Tennessee, USA. Magnetic negative selection was used to enrich CD4+ T cells, after which naive cells were positively selected on CD45RA and the negative fraction became the memory subset. Blood was obtained by leukapheresis, after which PBMCs were separated by Ficoll-Histopaque density gradient centrifugation and cryopreserved in liquid nitrogen vapor phase. Purity and quantity of every magnetically sorted T cell population were checked by analytical flow cytometry. From each sorted fraction, genomic DNA was isolated and quantified by UV absorbance on a Nanodrop 2000c. The CDR3 sequence holds 13 residues, the cysteine and phenylalanine included. This entry keeps only the CDR3 DNA: 39 bases, framed from base 1. Trimming costs V 0 bases and J 3 bases, and their ends lie 6 bases apart. The germline V gene (reference sequence) yields LNHNV for CDR1 and YYDKDF for CDR2.

The specimen sequenced was naive CD4+ T cells sorted from blood. Sample cell subset or site, as interpreted from the label and publication: CD45RA+ positively selected. The rearrangement joined TRBV15 to TRBJ2-7; the D segment cannot be called with confidence. The origin of this receptor is a man aged 30-40 years in good health. Here is the DNA: TGTGCCACCAGCAGAGAGGGCGGCTACGAGCAGTACTTC. Its amino acids are CATSREGGYEQYF.